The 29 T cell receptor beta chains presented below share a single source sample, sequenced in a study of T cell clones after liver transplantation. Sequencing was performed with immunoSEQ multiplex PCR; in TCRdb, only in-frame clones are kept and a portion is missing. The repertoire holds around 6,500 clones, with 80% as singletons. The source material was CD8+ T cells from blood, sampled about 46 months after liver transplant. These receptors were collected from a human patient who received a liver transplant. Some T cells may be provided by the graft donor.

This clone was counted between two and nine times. CDR3 coding DNA: TGTGCCAGCAGATTACTAGGATCCTACGAGCAGTACTTC. It encodes CASRLLGSYEQYF. The gene calls are TRBV27 and TRBJ2-7; D is possibly TRBD2 (5 bases). This CDR3 is 13 amino acids long. CDR1 and CDR2 from the germline V gene are MNHEY and SMNVEV (reference sequence). V was cut by 6 bases and J by 1 base, with 10 bases left in between.

Written as DNA, the CDR3 is TGTGCCAGCAGCTGGGGGGTCGGCGGCCCTTACGAGCAGTACTTC. Translating it yields CASSWGVGGPYEQYF. The genes are TRBV5-4 and TRBJ2-7, with D perhaps matching TRBD2 (6 bases). V gave up 3 bases and J gave up 4 bases, with 17 bases separating them. Germline lookup yields CDR1 SGHNT and CDR2 YYREEE (reference sequence). This CDR3 contains 15 residues.

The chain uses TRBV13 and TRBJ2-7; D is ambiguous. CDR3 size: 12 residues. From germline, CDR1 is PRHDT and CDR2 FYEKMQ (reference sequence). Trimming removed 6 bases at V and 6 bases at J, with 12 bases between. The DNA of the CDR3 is TGTGCCAGCAGTCTCGGGCGGTTCGAGCAGTACTTC. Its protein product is CASSLGRFEQYF.

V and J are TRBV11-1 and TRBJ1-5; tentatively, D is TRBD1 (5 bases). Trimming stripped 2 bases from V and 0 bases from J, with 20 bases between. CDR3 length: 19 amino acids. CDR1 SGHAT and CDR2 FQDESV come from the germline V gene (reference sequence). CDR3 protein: CASSLKEAGRDPSNQPQHF. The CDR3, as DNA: TGTGCCAGCAGCTTAAAAGAGGCTGGGAGGGACCCTAGCAATCAGCCCCAGCATTTT.

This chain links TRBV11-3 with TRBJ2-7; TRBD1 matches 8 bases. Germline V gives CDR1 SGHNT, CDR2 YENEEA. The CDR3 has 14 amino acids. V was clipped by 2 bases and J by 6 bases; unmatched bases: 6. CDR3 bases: TGTGCCAGCAGCTTAAGAAGACAGGGGAGCGAGCAGTACTTC. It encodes CASSLRRQGSEQYF.

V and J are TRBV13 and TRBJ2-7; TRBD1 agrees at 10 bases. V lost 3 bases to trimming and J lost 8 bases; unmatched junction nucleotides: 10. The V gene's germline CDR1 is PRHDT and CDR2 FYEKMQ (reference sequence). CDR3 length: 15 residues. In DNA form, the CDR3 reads TGTGCCAGCAGCTTGGGGACAGGGGAGGTATCCAAGCAGTACTTC. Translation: CASSLGTGEVSKQYF.

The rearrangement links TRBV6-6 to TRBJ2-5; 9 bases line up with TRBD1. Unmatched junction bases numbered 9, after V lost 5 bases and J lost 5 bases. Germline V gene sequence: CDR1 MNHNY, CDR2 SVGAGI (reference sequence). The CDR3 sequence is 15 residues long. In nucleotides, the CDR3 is TGTGCCAGCAGTCACCATACAGGGGGCAGGGAGACCCAGTACTTC. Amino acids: CASSHHTGGRETQYF.

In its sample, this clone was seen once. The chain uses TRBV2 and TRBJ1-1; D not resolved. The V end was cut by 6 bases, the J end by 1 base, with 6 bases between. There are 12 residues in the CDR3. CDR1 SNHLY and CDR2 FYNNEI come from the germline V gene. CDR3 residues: CASSVGNTEAFF. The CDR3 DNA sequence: TGTGCCAGCAGCGTCGGGAACACTGAAGCTTTCTTT.

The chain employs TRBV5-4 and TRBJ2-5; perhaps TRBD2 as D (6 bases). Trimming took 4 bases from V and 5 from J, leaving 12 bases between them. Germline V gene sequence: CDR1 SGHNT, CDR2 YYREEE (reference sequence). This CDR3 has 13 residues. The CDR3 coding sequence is TGTGCCAGCAGCGGCGGGGATGGCGAGACCCAGTACTTC. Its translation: CASSGGDGETQYF.

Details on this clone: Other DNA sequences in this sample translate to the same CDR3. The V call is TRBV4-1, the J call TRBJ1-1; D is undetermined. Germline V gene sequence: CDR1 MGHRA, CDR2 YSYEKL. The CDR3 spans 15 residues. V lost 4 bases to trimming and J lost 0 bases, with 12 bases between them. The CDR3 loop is CASSLSAGMNTEAFF. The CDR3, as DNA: TGCGCCAGCAGCCTAAGTGCGGGGATGAACACTGAAGCTTTCTTT.

CDR3 region: CASSVVSGPYGYTF. The CDR3 DNA is TGTGCCAGCAGCGTAGTTTCGGGCCCCTATGGCTACACCTTC. The rearrangement uses TRBV9 and TRBJ1-2; unclear D gene. From germline, CDR1 is SGDLS and CDR2 YYNGEE. V lost 0 bases, J lost 4 bases, and 10 bases lay in between. There are 14 residues in the CDR3.

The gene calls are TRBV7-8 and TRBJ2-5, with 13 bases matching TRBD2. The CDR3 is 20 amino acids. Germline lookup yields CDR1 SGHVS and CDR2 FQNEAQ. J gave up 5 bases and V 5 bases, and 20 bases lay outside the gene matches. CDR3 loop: CASSRLARTSGRLPRETQYF. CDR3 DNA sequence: TGTGCCAGCAGCCGCCTGGCCCGGACTAGCGGGAGATTGCCTCGGGAGACCCAGTACTTC.

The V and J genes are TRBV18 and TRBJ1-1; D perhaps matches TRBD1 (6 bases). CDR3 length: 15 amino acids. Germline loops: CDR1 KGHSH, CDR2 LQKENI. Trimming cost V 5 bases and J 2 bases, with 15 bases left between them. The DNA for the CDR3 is TGTGCCAGCTCAGGTGTAGGGGACATTAACACTGAAGCTTTCTTT. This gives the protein CASSGVGDINTEAFF.

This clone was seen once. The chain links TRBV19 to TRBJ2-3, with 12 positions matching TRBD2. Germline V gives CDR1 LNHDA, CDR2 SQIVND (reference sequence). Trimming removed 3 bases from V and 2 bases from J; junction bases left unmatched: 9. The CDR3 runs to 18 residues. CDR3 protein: CASSIGGGLAGLTDTQYF. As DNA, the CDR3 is TGTGCCAGTAGTATCGGGGGAGGACTAGCGGGACTCACAGATACGCAGTATTTT.

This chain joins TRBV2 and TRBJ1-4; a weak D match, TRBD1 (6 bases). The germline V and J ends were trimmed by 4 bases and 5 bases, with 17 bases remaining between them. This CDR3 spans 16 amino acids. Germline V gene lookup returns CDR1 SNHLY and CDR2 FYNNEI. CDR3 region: CASSVEMGANNEKLFF. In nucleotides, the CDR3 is TGTGCCAGCAGTGTTGAGATGGGGGCCAACAATGAAAAACTGTTTTTT.

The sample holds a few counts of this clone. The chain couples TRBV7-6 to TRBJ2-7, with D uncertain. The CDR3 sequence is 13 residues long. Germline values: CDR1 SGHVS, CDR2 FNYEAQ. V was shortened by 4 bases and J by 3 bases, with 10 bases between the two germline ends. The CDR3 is CASSSGPNYEQYF. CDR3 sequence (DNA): TGTGCCAGCAGCTCGGGTCCTAACTACGAGCAGTACTTC.

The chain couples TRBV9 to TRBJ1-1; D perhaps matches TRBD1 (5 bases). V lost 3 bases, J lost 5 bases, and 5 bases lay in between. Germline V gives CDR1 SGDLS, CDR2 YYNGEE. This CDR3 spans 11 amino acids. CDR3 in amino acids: CASSGGTEAFF. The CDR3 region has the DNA TGTGCCAGCAGCGGGGGGACTGAAGCTTTCTTT.

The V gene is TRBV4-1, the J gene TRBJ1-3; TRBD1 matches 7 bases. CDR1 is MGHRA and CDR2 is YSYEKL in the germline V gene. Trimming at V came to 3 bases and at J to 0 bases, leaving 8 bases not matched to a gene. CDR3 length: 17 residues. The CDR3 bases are TGCGCCAGCAGCCACCTACAGGGGCCCGGCTCTGGAAACACCATATATTTT. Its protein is CASSHLQGPGSGNTIYF.

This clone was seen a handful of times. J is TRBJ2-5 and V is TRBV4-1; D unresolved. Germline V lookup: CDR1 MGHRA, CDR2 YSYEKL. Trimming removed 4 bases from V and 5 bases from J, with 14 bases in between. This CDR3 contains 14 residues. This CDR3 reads CASSPYIGLETQYF. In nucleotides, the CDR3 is TGCGCCAGCAGCCCCTATATTGGGTTGGAGACCCAGTACTTC.

The CDR3 sequence is CASSIAVFTGAEAFF. CDR3 DNA: TGTGCCAGTAGTATAGCGGTCTTCACGGGGGCTGAAGCTTTCTTT. V is TRBV19 and J is TRBJ1-1; D may be TRBD1 (5 bases). CDR3 length: 15 residues. The V end lost 1 base, the J end lost 6 bases, and 15 bases lay between the germline ends. The germline gives CDR1 LNHDA, CDR2 SQIVND (reference sequence).

The DNA of the CDR3 is TGTGCCAGCAGTCCTTTTAGCAATCAGCCCCAGCATTTT. This codes for CASSPFSNQPQHF. The chain carries TRBV28 and TRBJ1-5; D is unresolved. V lost 5 bases, J lost 0 bases, and 5 bases lay in between. Germline CDR1 MDHEN, CDR2 SYDVKM. CDR3 length: 13 residues.

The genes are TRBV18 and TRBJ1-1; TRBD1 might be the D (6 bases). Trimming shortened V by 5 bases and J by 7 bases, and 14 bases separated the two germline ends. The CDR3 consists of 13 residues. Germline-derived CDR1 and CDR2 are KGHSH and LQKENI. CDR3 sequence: CASSATGHREAFF. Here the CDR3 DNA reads TGTGCCAGCTCAGCCACGGGACACCGTGAAGCTTTCTTT.

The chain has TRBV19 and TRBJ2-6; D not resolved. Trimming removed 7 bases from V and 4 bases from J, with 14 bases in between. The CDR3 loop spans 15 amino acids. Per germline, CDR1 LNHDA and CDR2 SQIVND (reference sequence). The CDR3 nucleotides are TGTGCCAGTATCGGCAGACGAGGAGGGGCCAACGTCCTGACTTTC. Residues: CASIGRRGGANVLTF.

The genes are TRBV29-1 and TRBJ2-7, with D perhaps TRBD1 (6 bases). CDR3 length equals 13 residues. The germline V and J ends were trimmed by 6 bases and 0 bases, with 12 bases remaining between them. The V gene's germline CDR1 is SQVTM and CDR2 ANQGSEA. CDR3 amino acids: CSVRDTSSYEQYF. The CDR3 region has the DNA TGCAGCGTCCGGGACACCAGCTCCTACGAGCAGTACTTC.

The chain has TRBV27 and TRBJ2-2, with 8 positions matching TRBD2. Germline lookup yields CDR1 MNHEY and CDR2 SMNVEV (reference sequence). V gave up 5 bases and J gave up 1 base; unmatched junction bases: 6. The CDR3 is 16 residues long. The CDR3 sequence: CASSPSSGWNTGELFF. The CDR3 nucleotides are TGTGCCAGCAGTCCCTCTAGCGGGTGGAACACCGGGGAGCTGTTTTTT.

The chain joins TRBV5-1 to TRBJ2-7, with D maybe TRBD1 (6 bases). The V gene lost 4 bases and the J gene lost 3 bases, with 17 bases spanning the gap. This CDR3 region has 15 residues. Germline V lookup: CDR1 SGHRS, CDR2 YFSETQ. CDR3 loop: CASSNPGHTFYEQYF. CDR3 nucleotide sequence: TGCGCCAGCAGCAATCCGGGACACACCTTCTACGAGCAGTACTTC.

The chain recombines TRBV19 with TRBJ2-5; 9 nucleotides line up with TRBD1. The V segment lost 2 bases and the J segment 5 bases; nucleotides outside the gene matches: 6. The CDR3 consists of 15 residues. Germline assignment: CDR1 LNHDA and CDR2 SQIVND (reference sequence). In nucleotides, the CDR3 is TGTGCCAGTAGTATAACAGGGGGCGCAATGGAGACCCAGTACTTC. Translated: CASSITGGAMETQYF.

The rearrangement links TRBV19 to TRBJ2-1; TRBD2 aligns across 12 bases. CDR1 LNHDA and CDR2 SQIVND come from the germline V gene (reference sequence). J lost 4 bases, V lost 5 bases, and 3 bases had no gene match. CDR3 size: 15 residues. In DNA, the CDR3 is TGTGCCAGTAGTCCCGGACTAGCGGGGTACAATGAGCAGTTCTTC. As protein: CASSPGLAGYNEQFF.

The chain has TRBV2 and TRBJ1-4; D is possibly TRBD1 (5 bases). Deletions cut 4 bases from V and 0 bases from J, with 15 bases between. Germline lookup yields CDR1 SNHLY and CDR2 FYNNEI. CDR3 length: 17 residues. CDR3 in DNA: TGTGCCAGCAGTGGCCCGACAGAAATCGCAACTAATGAAAAACTGTTTTTT. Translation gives CASSGPTEIATNEKLFF. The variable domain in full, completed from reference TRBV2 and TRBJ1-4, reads EPEVTQTPSHQVTQMGQEVILRCVPISNHLYFYWYRQILGQKVEFLVSFYNNEISEKSEIFDDQFSVERPDGSNFTLKIRSTKLEDSAMYFCASSGPTEIATNEKLFFGSGTQLSVL.